This T cell receptor beta chain originates from a study of radiotherapy plus CTLA-4 blockade in lung cancer. TCRdb keeps only in-frame clones here, not all; method: immunoSEQ multiplex PCR. The table has about 110,000 clones, 81% seen once. The CDR3 length is 15 residues. Trimming stripped 3 bases from V and 7 bases from J, with 13 bases between. The germline CDR1 and CDR2 sequences are MNHEY and SVGAGI. The chain carries TRBV6-5 and TRBJ1-6; tentatively, D is TRBD1 (5 bases). The source was peripheral blood, collected from a patient treated with radiotherapy plus ipilimumab. The TCR originated in a human donor with non-small cell lung cancer that progressed on radiotherapy plus ipilimumab. Some clones in this sample may be carry-over from other donors' samples. The CDR3 is CASSYWTLSNSPLHF. CDR3 nucleotide sequence: TGTGCCAGCAGTTATTGGACACTATCAAATTCACCCCTCCACTTT.